This T cell receptor beta chain was captured by sequencing in a study of blood T cells in healthy people across ages. This clonotype was detected a few times. A second about 7 to 11 cycle PCR used barcoded and J-beta primers. TCRdb processed the 5' RACE reads anew with MiXCR; each CDR3 protein has one entry. The repertoire includes 700,000 to 1,000,000 distinct CDR3 sequences, approximately 48% of them detected once, and roughly 19% sits in the top ten. V lost 1 base and J 2 bases, leaving 9 bases between the germline ends. CDR3 length: 14 amino acids. Germline V CDR1 and CDR2: LGHDT, YNNKEL (reference sequence).

The TCR sequence derives from a man aged 55 to 70 in good health. V is TRBV3-1 and J is TRBJ2-7; D is unclear. What was sequenced was blood. DNA for the CDR3: TGTGCCAGCAGCCAAGGCTACAGTACCTACGAGCAGTACTTC. It translates to CASSQGYSTYEQYF.